This T cell receptor (beta chain) was sequenced for a study of blood T cell repertoires in COVID-19. At the level of the study: The United States, Italy and Spain were the sources of the acute and convalescent COVID-19 samples. Nucleic acid was either cDNA or gDNA, and it came from T cells, B-cell-depleted T cells, or PBMCs.

Profiled with immunoSEQ multiplex PCR; TCRdb holds only in-frame clones, not every one. In the table there are 260,000 or so clones, about 91% of which are singletons. Participants, about 18 to 89 years old, spanned approximately 25 US areas. Per the germline V gene, CDR1 is LNHNV and CDR2 is YYDKDF (reference sequence). Losses at the gene ends were 9 bases for V and 5 bases for J; bases not matched to a gene: 10. CDR3 length equals 14 residues. The TCR originated in a woman between 25 and 40 years old with acute COVID-19. Sequenced input: PBMCs or T cells enriched from blood (not recorded which). The chain has TRBV15 and TRBJ1-5; 7 positions agree with TRBD1. The CDR3 nucleotides are TGTGCCACATCGGGACAGCGAAACTATCAGCCCCAGCATTTT. This translates into CATSGQRNYQPQHF.